The 20 T cell receptor beta chains presented below share a single source sample, sequenced in a study of CD8 T cells in Susac syndrome. With random hexamers, reverse transcription was performed on about 0.45 to 1 ug of RNA. One entry per CDR3 protein, called by TCRdb with MiXCR from the immunoSEQ multiplex PCR reads. The table lists 300,000 or so distinct CDR3 sequences, about 91% of them singletons. The sample comprised CD4+ T cells from PBMCs. These receptors all stem from a human donor with multiple sclerosis.

This clonotype was recorded a few times. This chain connects TRBV25-1 to TRBJ1-6; D call uncertain. Germline loops: CDR1 MGHDK, CDR2 SYGVNS. V was cut by 4 bases and J by 6 bases, with 7 bases left in between. The CDR3 is made up of 13 amino acids. The DNA for the CDR3 is TGTGCCAGCAGTGTTGGAAGTAATTCACCCCTCCACTTT. As protein: CASSVGSNSPLHF.

CDR3 sequence: CSARSGRYQETQYF. In DNA, the CDR3 is TGCAGTGCTAGATCTGGGCGGTACCAAGAGACCCAGTACTTC. The chain has TRBV20-1 and TRBJ2-5, with D unclear. CDR3 length equals 14 residues. V was clipped by 2 bases and J by 0 bases, with 10 bases between them. From germline, CDR1 is DFQATT and CDR2 SNEGSKA (reference sequence).

V is TRBV30 and J is TRBJ1-5; D unclear. The CDR3 is 14 amino acids. V gave up 0 bases and J gave up 9 bases, with 15 bases separating them. Germline CDR1 GTSNPN, CDR2 SVGIG (reference sequence). CDR3 DNA: TGTGCCTGGAGTGTAATGGCTATAGCGATGCCCCAGCATTTT. This sequence encodes CAWSVMAIAMPQHF.

The chain couples TRBV20-1 to TRBJ1-5; unclear D gene. This CDR3 has 14 residues. V gave up 2 bases and J gave up 5 bases, with 13 bases separating them. Looked up from germline, CDR1 is DFQATT and CDR2 is SNEGSKA (reference sequence). The CDR3 sequence: CSARSPLADQPQHF. CDR3 in DNA: TGCAGTGCTAGAAGTCCCCTCGCGGATCAGCCCCAGCATTTT.

The chain joins TRBV25-1 to TRBJ2-3; TRBD1 or TRBD2 may be the D gene (5 bases each). CDR1 MGHDK and CDR2 SYGVNS come from the germline V gene. The CDR3 has 14 residues. V was pared by 7 bases and J by 3 bases, with 14 bases between. The CDR3 DNA reads as TGTGCCAGCACAGGGAGTTTCGGGACAGATACGCAGTATTTT. It is translated as CASTGSFGTDTQYF.

The chain has TRBV5-1 and TRBJ2-2, with 10 bases fitting TRBD1. The V gene's germline CDR1 is SGHRS and CDR2 YFSETQ. The CDR3 is 16 amino acids. V shed 0 bases and J 4 bases; nucleotides not matched to a gene: 3. The CDR3 DNA sequence: TGCGCCAGCAGCTTGGAATGGACAGGGGGCACCGGGGAGCTGTTTTTT. It translates to CASSLEWTGGTGELFF.

This chain uses TRBV6-1 with TRBJ1-4, with 7 bases fitting TRBD1. V lost 6 bases, J lost 1 base, and 8 bases stayed unmatched. The CDR3 is made up of 16 amino acids. Germline V gene sequence: CDR1 MNHNS, CDR2 SASEGT. CDR3 sequence reads: CASSKTGDLTNEKLFF. The CDR3 DNA reads as TGTGCCAGCAGCAAAACAGGGGACTTAACTAATGAAAAACTGTTTTTT.

V and J are TRBV2 and TRBJ1-2, with D maybe TRBD1 (6 bases). The CDR3 loop spans 15 amino acids. The germline V and J ends were trimmed by 2 bases and 8 bases, with 18 bases remaining between them. The germline V gene encodes CDR1 SNHLY and CDR2 FYNNEI. The CDR3, as DNA: TGTGCCAGCAGTGAACGGGGGGCCTCAGCTATGGGCTACACCTTC. Its translation is CASSERGASAMGYTF.

The CDR3 reads CASSGQGIATNEKLFF. The DNA of the CDR3 is TGTGCCAGCTCGGGCCAGGGGATTGCAACTAATGAAAAACTGTTTTTT. The V gene is TRBV18, the J gene TRBJ1-4, with a weak D call TRBD1 (6 bases). Trimming took 6 bases from V and 0 from J, leaving 14 bases between them. The CDR3 runs 16 residues. Looked up from germline, CDR1 is KGHSH and CDR2 is LQKENI. The full variable domain, its missing parts supplied by reference TRBV18 and TRBJ1-4, is NAGVMQNPRHLVRRRGQEARLRCSPMKGHSHVYWYRQLPEEGLKFMVYLQKENIIDESGMPKERFSAEFPKEGPSILRIQQVVRGDSAAYFCASSGQGIATNEKLFFGSGTQLSVL.

The chain uses TRBV11-2 and TRBJ2-5, with D tentatively TRBD1 (9 bases). The V and J ends lost 2 bases and 9 bases respectively, with 28 bases between them. The CDR3 extends over 18 amino acids. Germline V gene sequence: CDR1 SGHAT, CDR2 FQNNGV. For the CDR3, the DNA is TGTGCCAGCAGCTTATCGCTGAGACAGGGGGTAGGCGGGGGGTCCCAGTACTTC. Translation: CASSLSLRQGVGGGSQYF.

J is TRBJ1-1 and V is TRBV19; D is undetermined. With 4 bases removed from V and 1 base from J, the gap between germline ends came to 13 bases. CDR1 is LNHDA, CDR2 SQIVND, per germline (reference sequence). The CDR3 runs 15 residues. The CDR3 region is CASSNIGARNTEAFF. In DNA form, the CDR3 reads TGTGCCAGTAGTAATATCGGCGCTCGGAACACTGAAGCTTTCTTT.

The V gene is TRBV7-6, the J gene TRBJ2-3, with 8 bases lining up with TRBD2. The CDR3 is made up of 16 amino acids. Trimming cost V 5 bases and J 0 bases; bases outside gene matches: 7. Germline-derived CDR1 and CDR2 are SGHVS and FNYEAQ. DNA of the CDR3: TGTGCCAGCAGCCCAAGCGGGAGCCCTAGCACAGATACGCAGTATTTT. Its protein is CASSPSGSPSTDTQYF.

This chain uses TRBV20-1 with TRBJ2-1; 12 nucleotides agree with TRBD2. There are 16 residues in the CDR3. From germline, CDR1 is DFQATT and CDR2 SNEGSKA (reference sequence). The trim removed 1 base at V and 6 bases at J, leaving 7 bases unmatched. CDR3 nucleotide sequence: TGCAGTGCTAGAGGTTGGCTAGCGGGGGGGCCCAATGAGCAGTTCTTC. Its translation is CSARGWLAGGPNEQFF.

This chain joins TRBV12-5 and TRBJ2-1; 10 bases align to TRBD2. Germline V gives CDR1 LGHNT, CDR2 FRNRAP. Trimming removed 4 bases from V and 1 base from J; junction bases left unmatched: 10. The CDR3 length is 18 residues. CDR3 nucleotides: TGTGCTAGTGGTTCCCATGGAGATAGCGGGAGGTCCTACAATGAGCAGTTCTTC. Residues: CASGSHGDSGRSYNEQFF.

V and J are TRBV5-1 and TRBJ1-4, with D possibly being TRBD1 (6 bases). Trimming left V 5 bases short and J 4 bases short, with 15 bases between. Germline V gene sequence: CDR1 SGHRS, CDR2 YFSETQ. The CDR3 totals 15 residues. The CDR3 sequence is CASSYGQRVNEKLFF. Here the CDR3 DNA reads TGCGCCAGCAGTTACGGACAGAGGGTTAATGAAAAACTGTTTTTT.

This clonotype showed up just once. The genes are TRBV25-1 and TRBJ1-4, with D maybe TRBD1 (5 bases). The V gene's germline CDR1 is MGHDK and CDR2 SYGVNS. Trimming pared 6 bases from V and 3 bases from J, leaving 14 bases between. The CDR3 loop spans 15 amino acids. This chain's CDR3 is CASSFSDRSNEKLFF. The CDR3 bases are TGTGCCAGCAGCTTCTCTGACAGATCTAATGAAAAACTGTTTTTT. Together with reference TRBV25-1 and TRBJ1-4, the CDR3 gives the full variable domain: EADIYQTPRYLVIGTGKKITLECSQTMGHDKMYWYQQDPGMELHLIHYSYGVNSTEKGDLSSESTVSRIRTEHFPLTLESARPSHTSQYLCASSFSDRSNEKLFFGSGTQLSVL.

This chain connects TRBV5-5 to TRBJ1-3; a weak D match, TRBD1 (6 bases). CDR3 length: 16 amino acids. V shed 0 bases and J shed 1 base, with 11 bases lying between them. The germline gives CDR1 SGHKS, CDR2 YYEKEE (reference sequence). The CDR3 reads CASSLAGGASGNTIYF. The CDR3 DNA is TGTGCCAGCAGCTTGGCCGGGGGGGCGTCTGGAAACACCATATATTTT.

The chain recombines TRBV7-2 with TRBJ1-4; 7 positions match TRBD1. The junction had 2 bases not matched to a gene; V was cut back by 5 bases and J by 2 bases. Germline loops: CDR1 SGHTA, CDR2 FQGNSA. CDR3 size: 14 residues. The CDR3 spells CASSKQGTNEKLFF. As DNA, the CDR3 is TGTGCCAGCAGCAAACAGGGGACTAATGAAAAACTGTTTTTT. Together with reference TRBV7-2 and TRBJ1-4, the CDR3 gives the full variable domain: GAGVSQSPSNKVTEKGKDVELRCDPISGHTALYWYRQSLGQGLEFLIYFQGNSAPDKSGLPSDRFSAERTGGSVSTLTIQRTQQEDSAVYLCASSKQGTNEKLFFGSGTQLSVL.

J is TRBJ2-5 and V is TRBV20-1; tentatively, D is TRBD2 (6 bases). V shed 0 bases and J shed 5 bases, with 16 bases lying between them. From germline, CDR1 is DFQATT and CDR2 SNEGSKA (reference sequence). The CDR3 runs to 15 residues. The CDR3 region has the DNA TGCAGTGCTAGAGATCAAAGCGGAGGGGTTGAGACCCAGTACTTC. Translating it yields CSARDQSGGVETQYF.

This sequence joins TRBV7-9 and TRBJ2-1, with 8 bases identical to TRBD2. Germline V CDR1 and CDR2: SEHNR, FQNEAQ (reference sequence). Trimming cost V 4 bases and J 7 bases; bases outside gene matches: 9. The CDR3 covers 15 residues. DNA of the CDR3: TGTGCCAGCAGCTCGCCGGGACTAGAGGGAAATGAGCAGTTCTTC. It translates to CASSSPGLEGNEQFF.